The 22 T cell receptor beta chains listed next were all sequenced from one sample in a study of CD8+CD57+ T cells in acquired aplastic anemia. Template material for TCR beta VDJ and CDR3 profiling consisted of genomic DNA. Each CDR3 protein gets one entry after TCRdb re-called the reads with MiXCR. Of around 400,000 distinct CDR3 sequences in the sample, 65% to 75% are singletons; the top ten hold approximately 4%. The specimen was sorted CD4+, CD8+, or CD8+CD57+ T cells (not recorded which) from PBMCs. The receptors originated from a human donor in good health, serving as a control.

This clonotype was counted at least ten times. V is TRBV7-8 and J is TRBJ2-7; a weak D match, TRBD1 (6 bases). The CDR3 runs to 15 residues. Deletions cut 2 bases from V and 0 bases from J, with 11 bases between. CDR1 SGHVS and CDR2 FQNEAQ come from the germline V gene. For the CDR3, the DNA is TGTGCCAGCAGCTTAAACAGGGCCGCCTCCTACGAGCAGTACTTC. This encodes CASSLNRAASYEQYF. The full variable domain, its missing parts supplied by reference TRBV7-8 and TRBJ2-7, is GAGVSQSPRYKVAKRGQDVALRCDPISGHVSLFWYQQALGQGPEFLTYFQNEAQLDKSGLPSDRFFAERPEGSVSTLKIQRTQQEDSAVYLCASSLNRAASYEQYFGPGTRLTVT.

This sequence joins TRBV7-3 and TRBJ2-5; 9 nucleotides line up with TRBD1. The trim removed 4 bases at V and 5 bases at J, leaving 17 bases unmatched. The CDR3 spans 18 residues. CDR1 and CDR2 (germline): SGHTA, FQGTGA. The CDR3 here is CASSSPGQGRGKAETQYF. The DNA for the CDR3 is TGTGCCAGCAGCTCCCCGGGACAGGGACGGGGCAAGGCGGAGACCCAGTACTTC.

The J gene is TRBJ2-7, the V gene TRBV5-6; D is possibly TRBD1 (6 bases). The germline V and J ends were trimmed by 5 bases and 0 bases, with 9 bases remaining between them. This CDR3 has 13 residues. Germline V gene data show CDR1 as SGHDT and CDR2 as YYEEEE. The CDR3 bases are TGTGCCAGCAGTACAGGGAGCTCCTACGAGCAGTACGTC. Translated, it gives CASSTGSSYEQYV.

This rearrangement joins TRBV7-3 to TRBJ2-7; D is ambiguous. The tail of the sequence fits TRBJ2-1 better, so the J call may be wrong. Per germline, CDR1 SGHTA and CDR2 FQGTGA. This CDR3 is 14 amino acids long. The CDR3 region is CASNLGKLNEQQFF. For the CDR3, the DNA is TGTGCCAGCAATCTAGGGAAGCTAAACGAGCAGCAGTTCTTC.

As concerns this clonotype: The CDR3 carries no conserved terminal phenylalanine or tryptophan, so it likely arises from a read error. Because the CDR3's place on the DNA is in doubt, the DNA is left out and the CDR3 is given as listed by TCRdb. The CDR3 loop reads CASSPRGTSGPI. The chain is built from TRBV9 and TRBJ2-7; the table's D call TRBD2 went unverified against the DNA. Germline CDR1 SGDLS, CDR2 YYNGEE. The CDR3 is 12 amino acids in total, end residues counted.

This chain joins TRBV7-8 and TRBJ1-3; 8 bases are shared with TRBD1. Losses at the gene ends were 3 bases for V and 0 bases for J; bases not matched to a gene: 1. CDR1 and CDR2 from the germline V gene are SGHVS and FQNEAQ. CDR3 length equals 15 residues. CDR3 in amino acids: CASSLTGDSGNTIYF. CDR3 DNA sequence: TGTGCCAGCAGCTTGACAGGGGACTCTGGAAACACCATATATTTT.

This chain joins TRBV12-3 or TRBV12-4 and TRBJ2-1; TRBD1 might be the D (7 bases). The CDR3 contains 12 residues. With 6 bases removed from V and 8 bases from J, the gap between germline ends came to 11 bases. DNA of the CDR3: TGTGCCAGCAGCCCAGGGGGGCATGAGCAGTTCTTC. Encoded protein: CASSPGGHEQFF.

This clonotype was counted many times. The chain uses TRBV11-3 and TRBJ2-3; 8 bases align to TRBD1. V lost 4 bases and J lost 3; bases outside the gene matches: 21. The CDR3 runs 20 residues. Germline V gene sequence: CDR1 SGHNT, CDR2 YENEEA. CDR3 loop: CASSSRTGQSGLWETDTQYF. The DNA of the CDR3 is TGTGCCAGCAGCTCCCGGACAGGGCAAAGTGGTCTATGGGAGACAGATACGCAGTATTTT.

Regarding this clonotype: Since no conserved phenylalanine or tryptophan closes the CDR3, a read error is the likely cause. It is unclear where the CDR3 begins or ends on the DNA, so no DNA is shown, and the CDR3 is as TCRdb lists it. The CDR3: CAISEPDGNLRYTN. V is TRBV10-3 and J is TRBJ1-2; the table's D call TRBD1 went unverified against the DNA. From germline, CDR1 is ENHRY and CDR2 SYGVKD. The CDR3 length equals 14 residues, ends included.

This clonotype was seen ten or more times. This chain links TRBV5-1 with TRBJ1-1; D may be TRBD1 (6 bases). Germline loops: CDR1 SGHRS, CDR2 YFSETQ. The V end was cut by 1 base, the J end by 1 base, with 8 bases between. The CDR3 runs to 14 residues. The CDR3 DNA is TGCGCCAGCAGCTTGCAACAGGGGAACACTGAAGCTTTCTTT. Translated: CASSLQQGNTEAFF.

With regard to this clonotype: A read error is likely, as this CDR3 ends without the conserved phenylalanine or tryptophan. The DNA is left out, because the CDR3 cannot be placed on it with certainty; the CDR3 is given as TCRdb lists it. V is TRBV20-1 and J is TRBJ1-5. Germline lookup yields CDR1 DFQATT and CDR2 SNEGSKA (reference sequence). The length of the CDR3 is 11 amino acids, counting both ends. CDR3 in amino acids: CSARDPGGVPV.

Concerning this clonotype: The junction does not match germline at one end; this may be a read error. This chain connects TRBV2 to TRBJ2-7; either TRBD1 or TRBD2 may supply D (5 bases each). The CDR3 length is 13 residues. The V gene's germline CDR1 is SNHLY and CDR2 FYNNEI. CDR3 nucleotide sequence: TGTGCCAGCAACCTAGCACTTGGGGACGAACAGTTTTTT. Its translation: CASNLALGDEQFF.

This clonotype came up a few times. The rearrangement links TRBV2 to TRBJ2-3, with 13 positions matching TRBD2. With V trimmed by 2 bases and J by 9 bases, 2 bases remained unmatched. The V gene's germline CDR1 is SNHLY and CDR2 FYNNEI. The CDR3 extends over 14 amino acids. CDR3 nucleotides: TGTGCCAGCAGTGAAACTAGCGGGGGGGCGACGCAGTATTTT. This sequence encodes CASSETSGGATQYF.

This clonotype was observed a few times. One end of the junction does not line up with germline, which may come from a read error. The chain carries TRBV6-1 and TRBJ2-2; possible D gene TRBD2, 5 bases. The germline V gene encodes CDR1 MNHNS and CDR2 SASEGT. This CDR3 is built from 13 residues. CDR3 amino acids: CATTIRTTGELLF. In nucleotides, the CDR3 is TGTGCCACCACAATTCGAACCACCGGGGAGCTGCTTTTT.

This clonotype was detected a few times. The chain recombines TRBV30 with TRBJ2-3; no reliable D call. CDR3 length equals 14 residues. Germline V gene data show CDR1 as GTSNPN and CDR2 as SVGIG (reference sequence). V lost 0 bases to trimming and J lost 4 bases, with 11 bases between them. The CDR3 DNA sequence: TGTGCCTGGAGTGTATCCCCCTCAGCAGATACGCAGTATTTT. Translated, it gives CAWSVSPSADTQYF.

The table lists this clonotype with a count of one. CDR3 loop: CASSFRQGRYTEAFF. CDR3 DNA sequence: TGTGCCAGCAGCTTCCGACAGGGCCGGTACACTGAAGCTTTCTTT. The genes are TRBV11-2 and TRBJ1-1; 7 nucleotides align to TRBD1. CDR1 is SGHAT, CDR2 FQNNGV, per germline. The CDR3 runs 15 residues. J gave up 3 bases and V 3 bases, and 7 bases lay outside the gene matches.

With regard to this clonotype: A read error may account for a junction end that differs from germline. V and J are TRBV7-6 and TRBJ1-5; 7 nucleotides match TRBD1. Germline values: CDR1 SGHVS, CDR2 FNYEAQ. The CDR3 is made up of 14 amino acids. The CDR3 region has the DNA TGTGCCAGCAGCCCGACAGGGAGTCACCAGCCCCACCACTTT. It encodes CASSPTGSHQPHHF.

This clonotype was picked up many times. The chain couples TRBV6-2 or TRBV6-3 to TRBJ2-3; no definite D call. CDR1 is MNHEY and CDR2 is SVGEGT in the germline V gene. Trimming stripped 0 bases from V and 4 bases from J, with 11 bases between. The CDR3 is 15 amino acids. CDR3: CASSYSGSPPDTQYF. The DNA for the CDR3 is TGTGCCAGCAGTTACTCTGGCAGCCCCCCAGATACGCAGTATTTT.

The genes are TRBV20-1 and TRBJ1-1; 8 bases match TRBD1. The V and J ends lost 6 bases and 6 bases, in that order; junction bases with no gene match: 6. There are 12 residues in the CDR3. Per the germline V gene, CDR1 is DFQATT and CDR2 is SNEGSKA (reference sequence). The CDR3 nucleotides read TGCAGTGCAGGACAGGGTTTGCCTGAAGCTTTCTTT. The encoded protein is CSAGQGLPEAFF.

On this clonotype: One end of the junction fails to match germline, which may point to a read error. The chain joins TRBV25-1 to TRBJ1-1, with D possibly TRBD1 on 6 matching bases. Per the germline V gene, CDR1 is MGHDK and CDR2 is SYGVNS. This CDR3 spans 13 amino acids. This CDR3 is CGRVVGGATEDFF. The CDR3 DNA sequence: TGTGGCAGAGTGGTCGGGGGGGCCACTGAAGATTTCTTT.

The chain links TRBV7-2 to TRBJ2-1; D gene unclear. This CDR3 has 12 residues. V was clipped by 3 bases and J by 11 bases, with 11 bases between them. Germline assignment: CDR1 SGHTA and CDR2 FQGNSA. The CDR3 loop is CASSFSQDKQFF. Here the CDR3 DNA reads TGTGCCAGCAGCTTTTCCCAAGACAAGCAGTTCTTC.

V and J are TRBV6-2 or TRBV6-3 and TRBJ1-2; TRBD1 matches 7 bases. Germline lookup yields CDR1 MNHEY and CDR2 SVGEGT. The CDR3 is 14 amino acids. V was clipped by 7 bases and J by 8 bases; unmatched bases: 13. DNA for the CDR3: TGTGCCAGCACCTTCGACGTTGACAGGGAGGGCTACACCTTC. It translates to CASTFDVDREGYTF.